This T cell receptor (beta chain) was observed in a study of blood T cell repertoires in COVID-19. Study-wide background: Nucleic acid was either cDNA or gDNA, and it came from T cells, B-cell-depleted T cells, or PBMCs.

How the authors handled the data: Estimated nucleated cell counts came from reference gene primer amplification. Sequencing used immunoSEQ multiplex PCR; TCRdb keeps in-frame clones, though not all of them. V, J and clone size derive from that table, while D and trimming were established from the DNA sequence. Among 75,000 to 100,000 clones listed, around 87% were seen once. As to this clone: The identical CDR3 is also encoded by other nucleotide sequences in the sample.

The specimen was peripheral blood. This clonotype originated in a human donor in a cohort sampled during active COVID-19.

The CDR3: CASSLGRGNTEAFF. Here the CDR3 DNA reads TGTGCCAGCAGCTTAGGCAGGGGGAACACTGAAGCTTTCTTT. The V gene is TRBV11-3, the J gene TRBJ1-1; D is perhaps TRBD1 (6 bases). The CDR3 sequence is 14 residues long. Deletions cut 1 base from V and 1 base from J, with 7 bases between. The germline CDR1 and CDR2 sequences are SGHNT and YENEEA.